Following are 16 T cell receptor beta chains from one sample sequenced in a study of breast tumors, draining lymph nodes, adjacent tissues. TCRdb fed the multiplex PCR reads into MiXCR, producing one record per CDR3 protein. The sample lists about 230,000 distinct CDR3 sequences; about a third were seen once. The lymph nodes were axillary draining lymph nodes from breast cancer patients. The sequenced sample consisted of axillary lymph node tissue. The receptors shown here come from a female donor with breast cancer. Some clones in this sample may be carry-over from other donors' samples.

This clonotype was seen ten or more times. This rearrangement joins TRBV11-2 to TRBJ2-1; D not certain. Germline CDR1 is SGHAT and CDR2 is FQNNGV. The ends were cut back, 4 bases at V and 5 bases at J, with 9 bases in the middle. The CDR3 is 13 amino acids. CDR3 protein: CASSWAGNNEQFF. The CDR3, as DNA: TGTGCCAGCAGCTGGGCTGGCAACAATGAGCAGTTCTTC.

This clonotype was seen repeatedly, ten times or more. As DNA, the CDR3 is TGCAGCGTAGCCGGGTCTCACCTGCCTAATGAAAAACTGTTTTTT. It specifies CSVAGSHLPNEKLFF. The chain combines TRBV29-1 with TRBJ1-4; D remains ambiguous. V was pared by 6 bases and J by 3 bases, with 17 bases between. CDR3 size: 15 residues. The germline V gene has CDR1 SQVTM and CDR2 ANQGSEA.

This clonotype was found many times. The J gene is TRBJ1-3, the V gene TRBV7-2; D remains unclear. Trimming cost V 1 base and J 2 bases, with 6 bases left between them. This CDR3 has 14 amino acids. CDR1 and CDR2 from the germline V gene are SGHTA and FQGNSA. CDR3 nucleotides: TGTGCCAGCAGCTTAGACTTCGCTGGAAACACCATATATTTT. Its translation is CASSLDFAGNTIYF.

This clonotype was recorded many times. The J gene is TRBJ2-2, the V gene TRBV5-1; 7 positions match TRBD2. Germline-derived CDR1 and CDR2 are SGHRS and YFSETQ. Unmatched junction bases numbered 6, after V lost 4 bases and J lost 0 bases. The CDR3 runs 16 residues. The CDR3 is CASSLRAGPNTGELFF. Here the CDR3 DNA reads TGCGCCAGCAGCCTAAGAGCGGGGCCGAACACCGGGGAGCTGTTTTTT.

There are many counts of this clonotype. The rearrangement links TRBV28 to TRBJ2-5; 12 positions match TRBD1. Germline assignment: CDR1 MDHEN and CDR2 SYDVKM. The CDR3 is made up of 14 amino acids. V dropped 9 bases and J dropped 3; count of bases not matched to a gene: 5. The CDR3, as DNA: TGTGCCAGTACCGGGACAGGGGGCAAAGAGACCCAGTACTTC. Its protein is CASTGTGGKETQYF.

As to this clonotype: A read error is possible here, since a much larger clone lies one base away. The chain links TRBV3-1 to TRBJ2-1, with TRBD1 matching over 7 bases. V was pared by 1 base and J by 10 bases, with 7 bases of the junction left unmatched. Per the germline V gene, CDR1 is LGHDT and CDR2 is YNNKEL (reference sequence). CDR3 length: 14 amino acids. The CDR3 nucleotides are TGTGCCAGCAGCCAAGGACAGGGAATCTACGAGCAGTTCTTC. This encodes CASSQGQGIYEQFF.

The genes are TRBV29-1 and TRBJ1-2, with D possibly matching TRBD1 (6 bases). The ends were cut back, 8 bases at V and 5 bases at J, with 21 bases in the middle. There are 14 residues in the CDR3. CDR1 is SQVTM and CDR2 is ANQGSEA in the germline V gene. This CDR3 is CSSAGYGDIYGYTF. The CDR3 DNA is TGCAGCTCAGCAGGGTACGGGGACATTTATGGCTACACCTTC.

About this clonotype: At one end, the junction sequence differs from germline, possibly due to a read error. The chain joins TRBV29-1 to TRBJ2-1, with a possible D match to TRBD2 (5 bases). This CDR3 has 12 amino acids. Germline assignment: CDR1 SQVTM and CDR2 ANQGSEA. The CDR3 reads CSVEFEYTEQFF. CDR3 DNA: TGTAGCGTTGAGTTTGAGTATACTGAGCAGTTCTTC.

This rearrangement joins TRBV6-6 to TRBJ2-7, with D unclear. Trimming took 4 bases from V and 10 from J, leaving 17 bases between them. CDR3 length: 13 amino acids. In germline, CDR1 is MNHNY, CDR2 SVGAGI (reference sequence). The DNA for the CDR3 is TGTGCCAGCAGTTCGGAACCTTACTGCGAACAGTACTTC. Encoded protein: CASSSEPYCEQYF.

This clonotype was observed at least ten times. V and J are TRBV6-1 and TRBJ2-3, with 11 bases that match TRBD2. This CDR3 has 16 amino acids. Per the germline V gene, CDR1 is MNHNS and CDR2 is SASEGT. Trimming cost V 5 bases and J 4 bases; bases outside gene matches: 8. The DNA for the CDR3 is TGTGCCAGCAGTTCAATAGCGGGAGGGCGCCCAGATACGCAGTATTTT. Amino acid sequence: CASSSIAGGRPDTQYF.

In this sample, this clonotype turned up many times. V and J are TRBV5-1 and TRBJ2-1, with 8 bases aligning to TRBD2. The J segment lost 7 bases and the V segment lost 6 bases, leaving 9 bases of the junction unmatched. This CDR3 contains 14 residues. Germline V CDR1 and CDR2: SGHRS, YFSETQ. The CDR3 sequence is CASMSGSGVNEQFF. The CDR3 coding sequence is TGCGCCAGCATGTCTGGTAGCGGGGTAAATGAGCAGTTCTTC. Full variable domain (remainder filled in from reference TRBV5-1 and TRBJ2-1): KAGVTQTPRYLIKTRGQQVTLSCSPISGHRSVSWYQQTPGQGLQFLFEYFSETQRNKGNFPGRFSGRQFSNSRSEMNVSTLELGDSALYLCASMSGSGVNEQFFGPGTRLTVL.

The chain uses TRBV2 and TRBJ1-4; 9 bases are a match to TRBD1. The CDR3 loop spans 14 amino acids. The junction had 8 bases not matched to a gene; V was cut back by 7 bases and J by 8 bases. The germline V gene encodes CDR1 SNHLY and CDR2 FYNNEI. CDR3 region: CASILQGAGEKLFF. CDR3 coding DNA: TGTGCCAGCATTCTACAGGGGGCAGGAGAAAAACTGTTTTTT.

Written as DNA, the CDR3 is TGTGCCAGCAGTGACAGGGAGGGAAACACCATATATTTT. Its translation is CASSDREGNTIYF. This chain links TRBV25-1 with TRBJ1-3; a possible D gene is TRBD1 (5 bases). Trimming stripped 3 bases from V and 4 bases from J, with 7 bases between. This CDR3 is built from 13 residues. Germline CDR1 and CDR2: MGHDK and SYGVNS.

This clonotype was recorded many times. The genes are TRBV7-2 and TRBJ1-3; D gene ambiguous. The V end was cut by 3 bases, the J end by 4 bases, with 10 bases between. The CDR3 loop spans 14 amino acids. CDR1 and CDR2 (germline): SGHTA, FQGNSA. The CDR3 loop reads CASSLATGGNTIYF. CDR3 nucleotide sequence: TGTGCCAGCAGCTTGGCCACTGGGGGAAACACCATATATTTT.

There are many counts of this clonotype. The chain recombines TRBV9 with TRBJ1-3, with 7 bases aligning to TRBD1. V dropped 0 bases and J dropped 4; count of bases not matched to a gene: 10. This CDR3 is 17 amino acids long. The germline gives CDR1 SGDLS, CDR2 YYNGEE. The CDR3, as DNA: TGTGCCAGCAGCGTAGGTCCATACAGGGGACAAGGAAACACCATATATTTT. It specifies CASSVGPYRGQGNTIYF.

This clonotype was recorded at least ten times. The chain has TRBV29-1 and TRBJ2-4; 7 bases fit TRBD1. V lost 6 bases to trimming and J lost 6 bases; unmatched junction nucleotides: 14. The CDR3 covers 15 residues. Germline V lookup: CDR1 SQVTM, CDR2 ANQGSEA. The CDR3 DNA is TGCAGCGTCCTAGTAACACAGGGGTATGGAAACATTCAGTACTTC. It encodes CSVLVTQGYGNIQYF. Full variable domain (remainder filled in from reference TRBV29-1 and TRBJ2-4): SAVISQKPSRDICQRGTSLTIQCQVDSQVTMMFWYRQQPGQSLTLIATANQGSEATYESGFVIDKFPISRPNLTFSTLTVSNMSPEDSSIYLCSVLVTQGYGNIQYFGAGTRLSVL.